The clone carrying this T cell receptor (beta chain) was counted at least ten times. What it recognizes is unknown. This record belongs to a study of T cell repertoires in cytomegalovirus infection. MiXCR was run by TCRdb on the reads, yielding one entry per CDR3 protein. This table holds about 320,000 distinct CDR3 sequences, around a tenth found once. General study points: Public TCR beta family frequency separated CMV-and-HLA carriers, including in an independent cohort.

V was clipped by 7 bases and J by 0 bases; unmatched bases: 8. Germline V gives CDR1 SEHNR, CDR2 FQNEAQ (reference sequence). CDR3 size: 15 residues. V is TRBV7-9 and J is TRBJ1-1, with 7 bases aligning to TRBD1. The sample was PBMCs. This clonotype was sampled from a human donor in good health (CMV status not recorded). Some clones in this sample may be carry-over from other donors' samples. CDR3 sequence: CASIDSQGLNTEAFF. The CDR3, as DNA: TGTGCCAGCATCGATTCACAGGGGCTGAACACTGAAGCTTTCTTT.